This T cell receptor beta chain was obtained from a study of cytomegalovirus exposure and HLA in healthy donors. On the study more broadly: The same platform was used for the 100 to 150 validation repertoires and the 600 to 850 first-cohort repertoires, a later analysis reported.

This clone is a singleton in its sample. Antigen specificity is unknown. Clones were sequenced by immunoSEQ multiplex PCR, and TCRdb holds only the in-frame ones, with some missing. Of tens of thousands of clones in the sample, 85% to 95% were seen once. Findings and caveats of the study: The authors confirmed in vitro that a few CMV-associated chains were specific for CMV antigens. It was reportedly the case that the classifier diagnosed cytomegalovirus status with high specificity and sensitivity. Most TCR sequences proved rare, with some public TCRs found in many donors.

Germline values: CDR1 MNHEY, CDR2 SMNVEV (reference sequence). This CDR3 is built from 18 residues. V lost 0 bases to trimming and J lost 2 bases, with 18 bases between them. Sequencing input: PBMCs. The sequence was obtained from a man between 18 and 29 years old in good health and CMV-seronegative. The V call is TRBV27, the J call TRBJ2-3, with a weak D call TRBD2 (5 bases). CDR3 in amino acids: CASSLSYRLGRATDTQYF. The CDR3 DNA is TGTGCCAGCAGTTTATCTTATAGGCTCGGGCGGGCCACAGATACGCAGTATTTT.